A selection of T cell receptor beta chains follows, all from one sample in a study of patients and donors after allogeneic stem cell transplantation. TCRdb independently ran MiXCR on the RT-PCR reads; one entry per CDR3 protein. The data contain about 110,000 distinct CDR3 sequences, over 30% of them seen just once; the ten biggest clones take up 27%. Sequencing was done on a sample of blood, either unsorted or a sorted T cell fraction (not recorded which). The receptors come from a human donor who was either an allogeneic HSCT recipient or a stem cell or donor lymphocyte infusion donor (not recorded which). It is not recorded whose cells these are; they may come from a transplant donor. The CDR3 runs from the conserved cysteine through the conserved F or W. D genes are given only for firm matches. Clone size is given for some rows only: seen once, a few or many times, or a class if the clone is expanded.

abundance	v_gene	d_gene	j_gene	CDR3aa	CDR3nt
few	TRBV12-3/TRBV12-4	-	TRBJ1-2	CASREGGRHGYTF	TGTGCCAGCAGGGAAGGTGGGCGGCATGGCTACACCTTC
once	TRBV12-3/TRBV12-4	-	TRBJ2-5	CASRKTRVQETQYF	TGTGCCAGCAGAAAAACGAGGGTTCAAGAGACCCAGTACTTC
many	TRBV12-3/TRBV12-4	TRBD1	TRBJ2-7	CASSFGPGQGSYEQYF	TGTGCCAGCAGTTTCGGTCCGGGACAGGGTTCCTACGAGCAGTACTTC
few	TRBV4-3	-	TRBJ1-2	CASSPPGLGGYTF	TGCGCCAGCAGCCCCCCAGGATTAGGTGGCTACACCTTC
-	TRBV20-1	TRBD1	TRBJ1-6	CSASRGQVDSPLHF	TGCAGTGCTAGCAGGGGGCAGGTTGATTCACCCCTCCACTTT
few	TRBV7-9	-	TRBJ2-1	CASSSETRLSYNEQFF	TGTGCCAGCAGCTCAGAGACTAGGCTATCCTACAATGAGCAGTTCTTC
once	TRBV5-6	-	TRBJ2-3	CASSFRGVTDTQYF	TGTGCCAGCAGCTTCCGCGGGGTAACAGATACGCAGTATTTT
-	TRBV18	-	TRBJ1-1	CASSPPGGEAFF	TGTGCCAGCTCACCACCGGGCGGCGAAGCTTTCTTT
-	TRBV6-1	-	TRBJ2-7	CASGTYVGYF	TGTGCCAGTGGGACCTACGTGGGGTACTTC
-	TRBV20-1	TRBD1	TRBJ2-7	CSARDQQGVGEQYF	TGCAGTGCTAGAGATCAACAGGGGGTCGGCGAGCAGTACTTC
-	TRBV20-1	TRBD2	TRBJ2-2	CSSRDYHQGDGREELFF	TGCAGTTCAAGGGACTACCACCAAGGAGACGGGAGGGAGGAGCTGTTTTTT
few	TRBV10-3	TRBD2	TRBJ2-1	CAISAGGSLYNEQFF	TGTGCCATCAGTGCTGGCGGGAGCCTCTACAATGAGCAGTTCTTC
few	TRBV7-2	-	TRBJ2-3	CASKPGVLVSTDTQYF	TGTGCCAGCAAACCGGGTGTCCTCGTTAGCACAGATACGCAGTATTTT
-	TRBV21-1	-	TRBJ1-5	CASSKTDSWEQPQHF	TGTGCCAGCAGCAAAACAGACAGTTGGGAACAGCCCCAGCATTTT
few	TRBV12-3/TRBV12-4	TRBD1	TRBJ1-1	CASRSGGAIATEAFF	TGTGCCAGCAGGTCAGGGGGCGCGATTGCCACTGAAGCTTTCTTT